This paragraph reports one T cell receptor beta chain. It has no known antigen specificity. The record has no base qualities; no much larger clone is one base away. V drops 4 bases and J drops 3 bases, leaving 16 bases in between. CDR1 and CDR2 (SGDLS, YYNGEE) derive from the germline V gene. Reading from cysteine to phenylalanine, the CDR3 counts 15 amino acids. Just CDR3 DNA is preserved here, 45 bases in frame from base 1. TCRbeta rearrangements were sequenced from genomic DNA using the immunoSEQ assay at survey resolution. For the original study's pipeline: In the TCR sequencing data, the smallest productive clonotype frequency that could be detected was 2.59 x 10-5. Only productive TCRbeta rearrangements, meaning sequences that were complete and in-frame, were kept for the analyses. Simpson clonality, calculated in the immunoSEQ Analyzer version 3.0, was used as the measure of sample clonality. Based on frequency, clones were grouped as very rare, small, medium, large (1-20%) or hyperexpanded (>20%). OLGA 1.2.3 estimated generation probabilities, VDJtools produced V-gene circos plots, VDJdb was queried for specificities, and GLIPH identified CDR3 motifs. TCRdb holds this immuneACCESS table with in-frame rearrangements only. Some clones are missing; in checked studies, unresolved V genes explain under half, and the rest has no known cause. That table is the source of V, J and clone size, and D and trimming were worked out from the DNA. The sample table shows more than 30,000 clones, and less than 90% are seen once. The ten top clones hold over 0.4% of the sample.

Buffy coats from around 37 blood donors, supplied by the Finnish Red Cross blood service, were used as healthy controls. All TCR-sequenced material derived from peripheral blood: patient blood samples and healthy donor buffy coats. Ficoll-Hypaque gradient centrifugation was used to isolate peripheral blood mononuclear cells. CD4+ cells were magnetically purified from the buffy coats of healthy controls. The Gentra Puregene Cell and Tissue kit was used for genomic DNA extraction, and quantification was performed on a Qubit 2.0 fluorometer. This sample was included in a study of STAT5B mutations in CD4+ large granular lymphocyte leukemia (dated by TCRdb to between 2021 and 2023). Regarding the complete study: Among the healthy controls, the CDR3 'QG' motif was associated with a particular HLA allele. The study compared the TCRbeta repertoires of patients with CD4+ T-cell large granular lymphocyte leukemia against the TCRbeta repertoires of healthy blood donors. Flow cytometry performed on FACSCanto II or FACSVerse showed that the purified fractions had more than 95% purity among lymphocytes. On the study overall, not on this receptor specifically: Main leukemic clonotypes were private to each patient, although 20% to 25% of the main leukemic clonotypes were found at low frequency in the non-leukemic repertoires of other patients. The data were not HLA-matched, and the relatively small sample size could explain the higher clonality seen in CD4+ compared with CD8+ T-LGLL. Enrichment of TRBV06-family usage was observed among the top patient clones (8/27) relative to healthy controls (2/35). Compared with healthy CD4+ repertoires, CD4-sorted patient repertoires appeared more clonal, and this difference remained even after the putative leukemic clones were removed.

This TCR was sampled from a human donor in good health. The sample was CD4+ T cells from blood buffy coats. The V gene is TRBV9 and the J gene is TRBJ1-2; no D gene is confidently identified. The CDR3 region has the sequence CASSLRDFKDYGYTF. The DNA sequence is given as TGTGCCAGCAGCTTAAGGGATTTCAAGGACTATGGCTACACCTTC.